Sequencing of this TCR beta chain was carried out in a study of shared clonotypes between healthy human individuals. Deletions cut 4 bases from V and 3 bases from J, with 13 bases between. This CDR3 has 14 amino acids. CDR1 and CDR2 (germline): SGHDT, YYEEEE. The assay was immunoSEQ multiplex PCR, and TCRdb's table has in-frame clones only and misses some. The data show 500,000 to 550,000 clones, 90% to 96% seen once. The material sequenced was naive CD4+ T cells sorted from blood. Documented subset: CD45RA+ positively selected. This clonotype was obtained from a woman aged 25 to 45 in good health. The chain recombines TRBV5-6 with TRBJ1-1; no clear D gene. CDR3 residues: CASSGFIVDTEAFF. CDR3 in DNA: TGTGCCAGCAGCGGATTCATAGTGGACACTGAAGCTTTCTTT.